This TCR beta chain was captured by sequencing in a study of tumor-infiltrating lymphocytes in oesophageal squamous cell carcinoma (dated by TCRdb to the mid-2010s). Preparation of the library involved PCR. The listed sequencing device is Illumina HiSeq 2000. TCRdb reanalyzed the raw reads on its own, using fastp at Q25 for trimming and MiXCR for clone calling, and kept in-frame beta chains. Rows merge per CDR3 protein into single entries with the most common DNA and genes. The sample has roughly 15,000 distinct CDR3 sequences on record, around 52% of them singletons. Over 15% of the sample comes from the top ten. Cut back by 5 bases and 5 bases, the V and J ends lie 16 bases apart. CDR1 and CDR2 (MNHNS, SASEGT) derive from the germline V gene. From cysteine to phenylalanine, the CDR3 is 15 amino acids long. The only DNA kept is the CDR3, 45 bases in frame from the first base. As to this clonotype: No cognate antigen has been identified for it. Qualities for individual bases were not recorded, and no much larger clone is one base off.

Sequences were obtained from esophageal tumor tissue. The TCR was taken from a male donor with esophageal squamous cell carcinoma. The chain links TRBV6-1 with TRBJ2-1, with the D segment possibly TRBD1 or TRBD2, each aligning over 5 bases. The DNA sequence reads TGTGCCAGCAGTAGGGGACCTTTCTCGGACAATGAGCAGTTCTTC. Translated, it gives CASSRGPFSDNEQFF.